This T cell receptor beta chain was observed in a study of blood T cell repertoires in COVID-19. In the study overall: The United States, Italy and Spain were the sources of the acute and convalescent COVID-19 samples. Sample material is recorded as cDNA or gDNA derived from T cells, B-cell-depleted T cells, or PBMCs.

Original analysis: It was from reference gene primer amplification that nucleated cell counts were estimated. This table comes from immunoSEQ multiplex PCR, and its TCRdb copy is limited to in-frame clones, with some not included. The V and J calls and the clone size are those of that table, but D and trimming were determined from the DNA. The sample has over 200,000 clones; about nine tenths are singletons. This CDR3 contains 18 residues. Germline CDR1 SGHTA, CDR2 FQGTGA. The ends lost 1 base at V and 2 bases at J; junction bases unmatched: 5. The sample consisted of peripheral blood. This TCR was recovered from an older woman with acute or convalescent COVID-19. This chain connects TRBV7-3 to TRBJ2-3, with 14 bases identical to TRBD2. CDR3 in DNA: TGTGCCAGCAGCTTAAAATTGACTAGCGGGGGGGCCACAGATACGCAGTATTTT. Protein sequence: CASSLKLTSGGATDTQYF.